Listed here are 31 T cell receptor beta chains from one sample, sequenced in a study of early T cells in non-severe SARS-CoV-2 infection. TCRdb called the 5' RACE reads again in MiXCR, with one record for every CDR3 protein. There are roughly 34,000 distinct CDR3 sequences in the sample; 5.5% to 7.5% occur only once, and around 7% lies in the top ten. The sequenced material came from whole blood. The receptor source for this set is an adult who was a healthcare worker with PCR-confirmed SARS-CoV-2 infection or an uninfected control (not recorded which).

This clonotype was recorded many times. This chain joins TRBV4-3 and TRBJ2-1; 7 bases are shared with TRBD2. The CDR3 is 17 residues long. CDR1 LGHNA and CDR2 YSLEER come from the germline V gene. Unmatched junction bases numbered 5, after V lost 0 bases and J lost 0 bases. The CDR3 DNA reads as TGCGCCAGCAGCCAAGAGAGGAGGACTAGCTCCTACAATGAGCAGTTCTTC. It codes for CASSQERRTSSYNEQFF.

The sample holds many counts of this clonotype. The chain employs TRBV2 and TRBJ1-6, with 7 bases that match TRBD1. The CDR3 spans 15 residues. V dropped 10 bases and J dropped 0; count of bases not matched to a gene: 6. The germline V gene has CDR1 SNHLY and CDR2 FYNNEI. CDR3 bases: TGTGCCATCCGACAGGGTAGCTCCTATAATTCACCCCTCCACTTT. Protein: CAIRQGSSYNSPLHF. The whole variable domain, remainder taken from reference TRBV2 and TRBJ1-6, is EPEVTQTPSHQVTQMGQEVILRCVPISNHLYFYWYRQILGQKVEFLVSFYNNEISEKSEIFDDQFSVERPDGSNFTLKIRSTKLEDSAMYFCAIRQGSSYNSPLHFGNGTRLTVT.

This clonotype has only a few counts. This chain links TRBV7-2 with TRBJ1-1; TRBD1 aligns across 8 bases. Germline V gene data show CDR1 as SGHTA and CDR2 as FQGNSA. The V gene end was trimmed by 6 bases and the J gene end by 8 bases; junction bases not matched to a gene: 5. This CDR3 has 12 residues. The CDR3 bases are TGTGCCAGCAGTCAAAACAGGGGGGAAGCTTTCTTT. Translated, it gives CASSQNRGEAFF. Full variable domain (outside the CDR3, taken from reference TRBV7-2 and TRBJ1-1): GAGVSQSPSNKVTEKGKDVELRCDPISGHTALYWYRQSLGQGLEFLIYFQGNSAPDKSGLPSDRFSAERTGGSVSTLTIQRTQQEDSAVYLCASSQNRGEAFFGQGTRLTVV.

This clonotype was observed a few times. J is TRBJ2-4 and V is TRBV6-6; 7 nucleotides line up with TRBD1. The CDR3 contains 16 residues. V lost 4 bases and J lost 0; bases outside the gene matches: 6. Germline V gene sequence: CDR1 MNHNY, CDR2 SVGAGI (reference sequence). DNA for the CDR3: TGTGCCAGCAGTTCTACAGGGGTACTAGCCAAAAACATTCAGTACTTC. Encoded protein: CASSSTGVLAKNIQYF.

This clonotype was seen more than once but under ten times. The chain uses TRBV2 and TRBJ1-5; D is ambiguous. Germline CDR1 reads SNHLY; CDR2 reads FYNNEI. V was clipped by 4 bases and J by 4 bases, with 8 bases between them. This CDR3 region has 13 residues. This CDR3 is CASSGPSNQPQHF. DNA of the CDR3: TGTGCCAGCAGTGGGCCCTCAAATCAGCCCCAGCATTTT.

This clonotype was counted many times. The CDR3 nucleotides read TGTGCCAGCAGCTTAAATTCGGCAGGAGATGAGCAGTTCTTC. This translates into CASSLNSAGDEQFF. This rearrangement joins TRBV7-3 to TRBJ2-1; D call uncertain. Germline CDR1 is SGHTA and CDR2 is FQGTGA. V lost 1 base to trimming and J lost 8 bases, with 12 bases between them. CDR3 length equals 14 residues.

This clonotype was counted between two and nine times. The chain uses TRBV27 and TRBJ2-1, with a possible D match to TRBD2 (5 bases). V lost 5 bases and J lost 7, with 18 bases in between. This CDR3 contains 15 residues. Germline V gene data show CDR1 as MNHEY and CDR2 as SMNVEV (reference sequence). For the CDR3, the DNA is TGTGCCAGCAGTCCCCGGGAACTAGTCTATAATGAGCAGTTCTTC. It specifies CASSPRELVYNEQFF.

The chain employs TRBV4-3 and TRBJ1-2; the match to TRBD1 covers 7 bases. Germline V CDR1 and CDR2: LGHNA, YSLEER. The V segment lost 2 bases and the J segment 3 bases; nucleotides outside the gene matches: 3. This CDR3 contains 14 residues. DNA of the CDR3: TGCGCCAGCAGCCAATTCACAGGGGACTATGGCTACACCTTC. Protein sequence: CASSQFTGDYGYTF.

This clonotype was seen at least ten times. The chain has TRBV6-1 and TRBJ1-1; D remains unclear. Trimming pared 2 bases from V and 4 bases from J, leaving 8 bases between. The CDR3 covers 13 residues. Germline CDR1 MNHNS, CDR2 SASEGT. CDR3 nucleotide sequence: TGTGCCAGCAGTGAACAGACGAGCACTGAAGCTTTCTTT. Protein sequence: CASSEQTSTEAFF.

The table lists this clonotype with a few counts. V usage is TRBV6-1 and J usage is TRBJ1-3, with D unresolved. Looked up from germline, CDR1 is MNHNS and CDR2 is SASEGT. This CDR3 has 16 residues. V lost 0 bases and J 0 bases, leaving 9 bases between the germline ends. The CDR3 loop is CASSEATSGSGNTIYF. The CDR3 DNA reads TGTGCCAGCAGTGAAGCAACTTCAGGCTCTGGAAACACCATATATTTT.

This clonotype was counted only a few times. The V and J genes are TRBV6-5 and TRBJ2-7, with D unclear. CDR3 size: 15 residues. Germline V gives CDR1 MNHEY, CDR2 SVGAGI. V was cut by 0 bases and J by 2 bases, with 11 bases left in between. The CDR3 protein is CASSYSLGKPYEQYF. As DNA, the CDR3 is TGTGCCAGCAGTTACTCTCTGGGGAAACCCTACGAGCAGTACTTC.

The sample holds a few counts of this clonotype. The chain has TRBV3-1 and TRBJ2-6; 7 nucleotides align to TRBD1. Germline CDR1 and CDR2: LGHDT and YNNKEL (reference sequence). This CDR3 spans 17 amino acids. The V gene end was trimmed by 0 bases and the J gene end by 6 bases; junction bases not matched to a gene: 8. As DNA, the CDR3 is TGTGCCAGCAGCCAAGACCCCTACAGGGGAGCGGCCAACGTCCTGACTTTC. This codes for CASSQDPYRGAANVLTF.

This clonotype was found many times. The rearrangement joins TRBV20-1 to TRBJ1-1, with D maybe TRBD1 (6 bases). Germline CDR1 is DFQATT and CDR2 is SNEGSKA (reference sequence). The CDR3 is made up of 16 amino acids. V was pared by 0 bases and J by 0 bases, with 14 bases between. The CDR3 sequence: CSARDWGTHLNTEAFF. The CDR3 coding sequence is TGCAGTGCTAGAGATTGGGGGACACACTTGAACACTGAAGCTTTCTTT.

This clonotype was observed at least ten times. The gene calls are TRBV7-2 and TRBJ2-3; D is unclear. Germline V gives CDR1 SGHTA, CDR2 FQGNSA. The CDR3 consists of 13 residues. The V gene lost 1 base and the J gene lost 4 bases, with 6 bases spanning the gap. DNA of the CDR3: TGTGCCAGCAGCTTAGTTAAAGCAGATACGCAGTATTTT. Amino acids: CASSLVKADTQYF. The full variable domain, in which reference TRBV7-2 and TRBJ2-3 provide the parts outside the CDR3, is GAGVSQSPSNKVTEKGKDVELRCDPISGHTALYWYRQSLGQGLEFLIYFQGNSAPDKSGLPSDRFSAERTGGSVSTLTIQRTQQEDSAVYLCASSLVKADTQYFGPGTRLTVL.

There are many counts of this clonotype. This sequence joins TRBV27 and TRBJ2-7; 7 bases align to TRBD1. Germline CDR1 and CDR2: MNHEY and SMNVEV (reference sequence). This CDR3 is built from 13 residues. V was pared by 10 bases and J by 1 base, with 7 bases of the junction left unmatched. The CDR3 reads CATSGTESYEQYF. The CDR3 DNA reads TGTGCCACCTCCGGGACAGAATCCTACGAGCAGTACTTC.

This clonotype has only a few counts. The chain employs TRBV5-8 and TRBJ1-5, with D perhaps matching TRBD1 (5 bases). Germline CDR1 is SGHTS and CDR2 is YDEGEE. Trimming cost V 2 bases and J 5 bases, with 11 bases left between them. The CDR3 extends over 14 amino acids. CDR3 nucleotide sequence: TGTGCCAGCAGCTTCCGGGGCGGTGATCAGCCCCAGCATTTT. Residues: CASSFRGGDQPQHF.

This clonotype came up many times. The gene calls are TRBV5-5 and TRBJ2-3, with D perhaps TRBD1 or TRBD2 (5 bases each). Germline values: CDR1 SGHKS, CDR2 YYEKEE (reference sequence). The CDR3 length is 15 residues. V shed 4 bases and J shed 5 bases, with 17 bases lying between them. CDR3 protein: CASSPTEGRGDTQYF. CDR3 in DNA: TGTGCCAGCAGCCCCACCGAGGGGCGCGGAGATACGCAGTATTTT.

This clonotype came up many times. The chain uses TRBV7-8 and TRBJ2-3; TRBD1 might be the D (5 bases). V lost 5 bases and J lost 4, with 16 bases in between. CDR3 length: 15 residues. CDR1 and CDR2 (germline): SGHVS, FQNEAQ. CDR3 sequence reads: CASSPPAGKADTQYF. CDR3 sequence (DNA): TGTGCCAGCAGCCCACCGGCAGGGAAGGCAGATACGCAGTATTTT.

The rearrangement links TRBV7-9 to TRBJ1-1; no reliable D call. CDR3 size: 13 residues. CDR1 is SEHNR and CDR2 is FQNEAQ in the germline V gene (reference sequence). Trimming removed 2 bases at V and 2 bases at J, with 6 bases between. CDR3 sequence: CASSLTINTEAFF. CDR3 DNA: TGTGCCAGCAGCTTAACGATTAACACTGAAGCTTTCTTT.

There are many counts of this clonotype. The V and J genes are TRBV7-3 and TRBJ2-1; 7 positions agree with TRBD1. Germline values: CDR1 SGHTA, CDR2 FQGTGA. V was pared by 5 bases and J by 4 bases, with 8 bases of the junction left unmatched. The CDR3 covers 15 residues. CDR3 region: CASSPGGQAYNEQFF. In DNA form, the CDR3 reads TGTGCCAGCAGCCCAGGGGGACAAGCATACAATGAGCAGTTCTTC.

The chain uses TRBV6-2 or TRBV6-3 and TRBJ2-7, with D possibly matching TRBD1 (6 bases). Germline-derived CDR1 and CDR2 are MNHEY and SVGEGT. Trimming shortened V by 5 bases and J by 2 bases, and 16 bases separated the two germline ends. This CDR3 spans 15 amino acids. The CDR3: CASSQRGHLTYEQYF. In nucleotides, the CDR3 is TGTGCCAGCAGTCAACGGGGACACTTAACCTACGAGCAGTACTTC.

This clonotype was seen many times. The rearrangement uses TRBV20-1 and TRBJ1-2, with unresolved D. Trimming pared 0 bases from V and 3 bases from J, leaving 14 bases between. Germline lookup yields CDR1 DFQATT and CDR2 SNEGSKA (reference sequence). The CDR3 is made up of 15 amino acids. The CDR3 reads CSARDWGRGDYGYTF. The CDR3 region has the DNA TGCAGTGCTAGAGATTGGGGTCGGGGAGACTATGGCTACACCTTC.

This clonotype was detected many times. The rearrangement links TRBV3-1 to TRBJ2-5, with TRBD2 matching 8 bases. The V gene end was trimmed by 3 bases and the J gene end by 1 base; junction bases not matched to a gene: 4. This CDR3 spans 15 amino acids. CDR1 and CDR2 from the germline V gene are LGHDT and YNNKEL (reference sequence). In nucleotides, the CDR3 is TGTGCCAGCAGCCAGAGCGGGGGAGTCCAAGAGACCCAGTACTTC. Translating gives CASSQSGGVQETQYF.

This clonotype occurred many times. The chain has TRBV28 and TRBJ2-5, with 12 bases that match TRBD2. V shed 4 bases and J 4 bases; nucleotides not matched to a gene: 7. The CDR3 sequence is 16 residues long. In germline, CDR1 is MDHEN, CDR2 SYDVKM. Here the CDR3 DNA reads TGTGCCAGCAGTTCCCTACTAGCGGGGGGACGAGAGACCCAGTACTTC. It encodes CASSSLLAGGRETQYF.

This clonotype showed up many times. The chain combines TRBV20-1 with TRBJ2-7; 9 bases line up with TRBD1. The CDR3 contains 16 residues. CDR1 is DFQATT, CDR2 SNEGSKA, per germline (reference sequence). With V trimmed by 1 base and J by 2 bases, 9 bases remained unmatched. The chain's CDR3 is CSARGAGQGRAYEQYF. The CDR3 coding sequence is TGCAGTGCTAGAGGTGCGGGACAGGGAAGAGCCTACGAGCAGTACTTC.

Ten or more counts support this clonotype. The chain carries TRBV28 and TRBJ1-6; D gene unclear. The germline V and J ends were trimmed by 4 bases and 3 bases, with 4 bases remaining between them. The CDR3 extends over 13 amino acids. Germline CDR1 reads MDHEN; CDR2 reads SYDVKM. CDR3 protein: CASSSYYNSPLHF. The CDR3 DNA reads TGTGCCAGCAGTTCTTACTATAATTCACCCCTCCACTTT.

This clonotype showed up many times. The V call is TRBV30, the J call TRBJ1-5, with no clear D. CDR3 length: 14 amino acids. Germline V gene lookup returns CDR1 GTSNPN and CDR2 SVGIG (reference sequence). V lost 3 bases and J 0 bases, leaving 9 bases between the germline ends. This CDR3 reads CAWRGSHSNQPQHF. CDR3 bases: TGTGCCTGGAGAGGCAGTCATAGCAATCAGCCCCAGCATTTT.

This clonotype was counted at least ten times. V is TRBV20-1 and J is TRBJ1-1; D not certain. V was pared by 7 bases and J by 1 base, with 19 bases between. CDR1 is DFQATT and CDR2 is SNEGSKA in the germline V gene (reference sequence). The CDR3 is 15 amino acids. The CDR3, as DNA: TGCAGTGGAAAGCCGGATACTGGACGGAACACTGAAGCTTTCTTT. This translates into CSGKPDTGRNTEAFF.

This clonotype ranks as medium-sized. The chain joins TRBV28 to TRBJ2-6; tentatively, D is TRBD1 (5 bases). The CDR3 totals 17 residues. V shed 1 base and J shed 4 bases, with 14 bases lying between them. Germline CDR1 MDHEN, CDR2 SYDVKM. The CDR3 coding sequence is TGTGCCAGCAGTTTATCGGGCAGGGCGGAAGGGGCCAACGTCCTGACTTTC. It is translated as CASSLSGRAEGANVLTF.

The chain is built from TRBV7-2 and TRBJ2-3; TRBD2 matches 11 bases. V trimming: 5 bases; J trimming: 8 bases; junction bases outside the gene matches: 6. CDR1 is SGHTA and CDR2 is FQGNSA in the germline V gene. The CDR3 extends over 14 amino acids. The CDR3 nucleotides read TGTGCCAGCAGCCCGACGACTAGCGGGGTTACGCAGTATTTT. Protein product: CASSPTTSGVTQYF. The whole variable domain, remainder taken from reference TRBV7-2 and TRBJ2-3, is GAGVSQSPSNKVTEKGKDVELRCDPISGHTALYWYRQSLGQGLEFLIYFQGNSAPDKSGLPSDRFSAERTGGSVSTLTIQRTQQEDSAVYLCASSPTTSGVTQYFGPGTRLTVL.

This clonotype came up many times. The V gene is TRBV14, the J gene TRBJ1-4, with 7 bases fitting TRBD1. The CDR3 sequence is 14 residues long. Trimming took 2 bases from V and 8 from J; bases not matched to a gene: 5. Germline CDR1 and CDR2: SGHDN and FVKESK. DNA for the CDR3: TGTGCCAGCAGCCAACGAGGGGGCGGCGAAAAACTGTTTTTT. Translation gives CASSQRGGGEKLFF.